The present T cell receptor (beta chain) was sequenced within a study of response to subunit inactivated influenza vaccine (dated by TCRdb to the late 2010s). Looking at the study overall: Deep quantitative profiling of the T cell receptor repertoire was used in the study to follow responses to a trivalent subunit inactivated influenza vaccine.

What the time point label conveys for this sample: around 45 days after influenza vaccine administration. Ten or more counts support this clonotype. Its antigen target is currently unknown. One base away there is no much larger clone; base qualities are not given. Points the paper makes about the study in general: The authors proposed that each seasonal influenza vaccination may bring in only a limited number of new T cells.

Deletion took 4 bases off V and 11 bases off J, with a span of 12 bases between the germline ends. From its cysteine to its phenylalanine, the CDR3 spans 13 amino acids. Left in the record is the CDR3 DNA by itself, 39 bases read in frame from the first base. Sequences MGHRA (CDR1) and YSYEKL (CDR2) are obtained from the germline V gene. Library method: RT-PCR. Sequencer: Illumina HiSeq 2500. In TCRdb, the public reads were trimmed at Q25 with fastp and aligned with MiXCR, with productive beta chains retained. Rows with one shared CDR3 protein collapse into an entry with the most common genes and DNA. The sample includes about 480,000 distinct CDR3 sequences, with approximately 9.9% observed a single time. Clones ranked in the top ten supply around 12% of the sample.

The V gene is TRBV4-1 and the J gene is TRBJ1-6; TRBD1 might be the D gene, on 5 matching bases. Here the sequenced sample was PBMCs from blood, taken 45 days after vaccination. The clonotype was recovered from a man over 45 who received an inactivated influenza vaccine. Donor details come from another sample of the same person, matched by shared clones. The DNA sequence is TGCGCCAGCAGCCTCCGGGGGAGGACACCCCTCCACTTT. This yields the protein CASSLRGRTPLHF.